The rows below give T cell receptor beta chains drawn from one sample of a study of T-cell reconstitution after alpha-beta-depleted transplantation in children. TCRdb reanalysed the PCR reads using MiXCR and keeps one entry per CDR3 protein. The table records around 450,000 distinct CDR3 sequences, about 17% of them present only once. Sequences were derived from PBMCs, mostly from graft donor cells, sampled 360 days after TCRalphabeta/CD19-depleted stem cell transplant. These receptors all stem from a boy younger than two who had a stem cell transplant for Wiskott-Aldrich syndrome, so the T cells may come from the graft donor. Each CDR3 is given with its conserved first and last residue. Each record gives: V gene, J gene, CDR3 protein.

V gene: TRBV15
J gene: TRBJ2-2
CDR3 protein: CATSRETGGGGELFF

V gene: TRBV7-9
J gene: TRBJ2-6
CDR3 protein: CASSLIGRGANVLTF

V gene: TRBV2
J gene: TRBJ2-4
CDR3 protein: CASSFRTGAKNIQYF

V gene: TRBV19
J gene: TRBJ1-1
CDR3 protein: CASSIGWGYNGLNTEAFF

V gene: TRBV11-2
J gene: TRBJ2-1
CDR3 protein: CASSLKRGPYNEQFF

V gene: TRBV11-2
J gene: TRBJ2-2
CDR3 protein: CASSTGRPGELFF

V gene: TRBV11-2
J gene: TRBJ1-2
CDR3 protein: CASSWRTGGVLGYTF

V gene: TRBV15
J gene: TRBJ2-5
CDR3 protein: CATSRTLAEETQYF

V gene: TRBV4-2
J gene: TRBJ2-6
CDR3 protein: CASSPYHPQGSNQFSGANVLTF

V gene: TRBV5-1
J gene: TRBJ2-7
CDR3 protein: CASKETGRSYEQYF

V gene: TRBV12-3/TRBV12-4
J gene: TRBJ2-2
CDR3 protein: CASSKGLAGRTGELFF

V gene: TRBV5-4
J gene: TRBJ2-5
CDR3 protein: CASTLGAQETQYF

V gene: TRBV6-5
J gene: TRBJ2-5
CDR3 protein: CASSYEAIGRPGAQYF

V gene: TRBV21-1
J gene: TRBJ2-1
CDR3 protein: CASSKGGSLSEQFF

V gene: TRBV11-3
J gene: TRBJ2-5
CDR3 protein: CASSFWFGETQYF

V gene: TRBV7-8
J gene: TRBJ2-5
CDR3 protein: CASSLVQKQETQYF

V gene: TRBV18
J gene: TRBJ2-1
CDR3 protein: CASSPVSGRESASEQFF

V gene: TRBV3-1
J gene: TRBJ2-7
CDR3 protein: CASSRYGQFYEQYF

V gene: TRBV7-2
J gene: TRBJ2-7
CDR3 protein: CASSLGGTSYEQYF

V gene: TRBV29-1
J gene: TRBJ2-3
CDR3 protein: CSVGLRRLILLTDTQYF

V gene: TRBV10-2
J gene: TRBJ2-1
CDR3 protein: CASSTGYNEQFF

V gene: TRBV10-3
J gene: TRBJ2-1
CDR3 protein: CAIAGGTLRNEQFF

V gene: TRBV4-1
J gene: TRBJ2-2
CDR3 protein: CASSQAFRLYGELFF

V gene: TRBV2
J gene: TRBJ2-3
CDR3 protein: CASSEGLAGRDTQYF

V gene: TRBV2
J gene: TRBJ2-1
CDR3 protein: CASQQISYNEQFF

V gene: TRBV30
J gene: TRBJ1-1
CDR3 protein: CAWSSFKGNTEAFF

V gene: TRBV2
J gene: TRBJ2-7
CDR3 protein: CASLAGGEYEQYF

V gene: TRBV3-1
J gene: TRBJ2-5
CDR3 protein: CASSQERLSQETQYF

V gene: TRBV12-3/TRBV12-4
J gene: TRBJ1-1
CDR3 protein: CASRGRRNTEAFF

V gene: TRBV12-3/TRBV12-4
J gene: TRBJ1-6
CDR3 protein: CASSRGARGRSPLHF